This T cell receptor beta chain was sequenced for a study of blood T cells in healthy people across ages. Between the trimmed V and J ends, which lost 3 bases and 2 bases, there was a span of 13 bases. The CDR3 is 14 residues long. Per the germline V gene, CDR1 is DFQATT and CDR2 is SNEGSKA (reference sequence). On this clonotype: Its antigen is not known.

Overall study results and limits: Total diversity from one million sequenced T cells was likely underestimated.

A second roughly 6 to 11 cycle PCR used barcoded and J-beta primers. MiXCR, run by TCRdb on the 5' RACE reads, gives a single entry per CDR3 protein. The table shows fewer than 800,000 distinct CDR3 sequences, with around 48% occurring only once. The chain recombines TRBV20-1 with TRBJ1-2; TRBD1 is a possible D gene (6 bases). The sequenced sample consisted of blood. The origin of this receptor is a woman aged 55-70 years in good health. The CDR3 coding sequence is TGCAGTGCTAGTGTCGACAGGAGAAACTATGGCTACACCTTC. It specifies CSASVDRRNYGYTF.